Detailed here is one TCR beta chain. Its antigen is unknown. These data belong to a study of T cell responses to AZD1222 COVID-19 vaccine. TCRdb keeps only in-frame clones here, not all; method: immunoSEQ multiplex PCR. The sample includes tens of thousands of clones, about 82% of them seen just once. Whole-study results and caveats: In a largely white British group with more females than males, clonal diversity was possibly underestimated. Spike-specific TCRs gained breadth and depth after people received two AZD1222 doses.

Germline CDR1 is SGHTA and CDR2 is FQGNSA. The CDR3 loop spans 14 amino acids. V lost 2 bases and J 10 bases, leaving 14 bases between the germline ends. Pooled together were second doses at about 4 or about 12 weeks. The rearrangement joins TRBV7-2 to TRBJ1-4; D gene unclear. The material was peripheral blood, obtained 28 days after the second AZD1222 dose. This clonotype originated in an adult who received the AZD1222 COVID-19 vaccine. This chain's CDR3 is CASSLKRTPGKLFF. CDR3 sequence (DNA): TGTGCCAGCAGCTTAAAGAGGACCCCAGGAAAACTGTTTTTT.